This TCR beta chain is drawn from a study of cytomegalovirus exposure and HLA in healthy donors (dated by TCRdb to about 2017). About the study as a whole: An earlier analysis of approximately 590 of the donors reported 250 to 300 Gb of sequence data and approximately 110 million unique TCR beta sequences from 150 million to 200 million T cells. In addition to the first cohort of hundreds of subjects, a separate validation cohort of approximately 120 different subjects was used. The study profiled the T cell repertoires of 550 to 700 subjects by immunosequencing and related them to cytomegalovirus serostatus. HLA typing included class I and class II loci at four-digit resolution. Donor age, sex, ethnicity and CMV serostatus were compiled alongside the repertoire data. The aim of the study was to test whether cataloging public T cell receptors could identify signatures of past pathogen exposure. The study combined high-throughput TCR immunosequencing, statistical association of individual TCRs with disease status, and machine learning to predict cytomegalovirus infection status. The genetic ancestry cluster associated with self-reported Caucasian donors included 81% of the approximately 410 genotyped donors. All discovery cohort repertoires had been generated on a single sequencing platform. Because of strong linkage in the cohort, five DR-DQ haplotypes were treated as single units for association and clustering. Among over 350 genotyped donors of the cohort, an average of approximately 230,000 unique TCR beta nucleotide sequences were sequenced per donor, 15% to 20% of them non-productive. The number of typed donors differed by locus: about 629-630 for A, B, C, DRB1 and DQB1; 500 to 550 for DQA1; 606 for DPA1; and roughly 470 for DPB1. Roughly 310 gigabases of sequencing data and 70 million to 100 million unique TCR sequences were included in an early release covering roughly 600 HLA-typed donors. An earlier analysis of more than 450 of the donors used high-throughput TCR beta sequencing to judge whether each TCR beta V gene segment behaved as functional or pseudogenic. In the later analysis, no new phenotypic data were used to find candidate immune exposures; instead, reliance was placed on TCR beta sequences and their occurrence across donors. Genome-wide SNP genotypes for about 65% of the roughly 700 donors were used in a later genetic analysis, which treated that subset as a discovery cohort. In a later analysis, previously published TCR beta repertoires from 600 to 850 donors were re-analyzed and high-resolution HLA genotyping was added so that TCR occurrence patterns could be studied.

V loses 7 bases, J loses 0 bases, and the germline ends lie 7 bases apart. The CDR3 numbers 13 residues from cysteine through phenylalanine. Only the CDR3 region is kept as DNA, spanning 39 bases read in frame from base 1. CDR1 and CDR2 were assigned from the germline V gene (reference sequence) as LNHDA and SQIVND. Note on this clone: There is no known antigen for this receptor. It has no much larger one-base neighbor in the sample; base qualities were not kept.

The method was the immunoSEQ multiplex PCR assay. For the multiplex PCR, a mixture combining 60 forward primers for TCR Vbeta segments and 13 reverse primers for TCR Jbeta segments was used. The CDR3 region of rearranged TCR beta genes was amplified from genomic DNA with a multiplex PCR assay. The Illumina HiSeq System was used to sequence the amplified TCR beta libraries as 87-base-pair reads. For the original study's pipeline: Across the 600 to 700 repertoires, a later analysis counted around 80 million unique TCR beta chains, some 11 million of which were shared by at least two donors. Raw reads were error-corrected and collapsed into unique sequences by a nearest-neighbor algorithm in which closely related sequences were merged to remove PCR and sequencing errors. To assign V, D and J gene segments, CDR3 sequences were aligned to IMGT reference sequences. For a sequence to be retained, a match of at least six nucleotides to both a V gene segment and a J gene segment was required. Rearrangements were called productive when the CDR3 lacked stop codons and stayed in frame with V and J; all others were non-productive. CDR3 was defined by IMGT convention, running from the second conserved V-encoded cysteine to the conserved J-encoded phenylalanine. In an earlier analysis of more than 550 of the donors, sequences lacking an unambiguous match to a single V gene segment were excluded. An earlier analysis of approximately 590 of the donors classified V segments as functional when productive rearrangements were above 56.7% and as segregating when the standard deviation between donors was above 5%. A statistical classification framework was built for diagnosing cytomegalovirus status from the catalog of TCR beta chain sequences. In a later analysis, TCR nucleotide sequences were compared against IMGT/GENE-DB human TR gene sequences so that V and J genes could be assigned. In a later analysis, CDR3 sequences and most-parsimonious VDJ recombination scenarios were assigned using the TCRdist pipeline. A later analysis defined each TCR beta chain by its CDR3 amino acid sequence plus V-gene family, and excluded reads lacking a unique V-gene family. A later analysis removed roughly 590 highly shared, low-generation-probability nucleotide sequences to deal with suspected cross-contamination and a sequencing artifact. In a later analysis, a clonal expansion index was calculated for each public chain from normalized within-repertoire ranks of inferred template counts. Generation probabilities in a later analysis came from a VDJ recombination model fitted to out-of-frame rearrangements, and those results were checked against IGoR. In a later analysis, TCR-TCR, TCR-HLA and TCR-CMV co-occurrence was scored with hypergeometric tests, and a repertoire-size bias correction was applied to TCR pairs. A later analysis estimated false discovery rates by permuting HLA or CMV assignments 20 times. A later analysis grouped co-occurring TCRs with DBSCAN, adding TCRdist sequence similarity when clustering within HLA-allele-positive subsets. Co-occurrence clustering excluded repertoires with fewer than 30,000 or more than 120,000 public chains, plus five with anomalous nucleotide sharing. As stored in TCRdb, this immuneACCESS dataset retains in-frame rearrangements with V and J assigned. A fraction of the clones does not appear; measured against another copy, unresolved V genes explain less than half of the discrepancy, and the remainder lacks a known reason. V, J and clone size were drawn from that table, and D and trimming were deduced from the DNA. The sample records around 170,000 clones, over 70% of which are singletons. The ten largest clones add up to around 3.1% of the sample.

The cohort comprised 550 to 700 healthy bone marrow donors. All cohort members were sampled while nominally healthy, although unrecorded immune exposures were likely present. The donor was CMV seropositive and was included in the group of approximately 300 seropositive cohort members. Each donor provided a peripheral blood sample, and peripheral blood mononuclear cells were used for TCR beta sequencing. Genomic DNA was extracted from the blood cell samples with the Qiagen DNeasy Blood Extraction Kit. Findings and caveats that apply to the study as a whole: In vitro tests confirmed that a few of the cytomegalovirus-associated TCR beta chains recognize cytomegalovirus antigens. In an earlier analysis of several hundred of the donors, most TCR beta V segments were observed in productive rearrangements about 87% or about 30% of the time, broadly matching IMGT annotations. The sequencing pipeline was judged likely to have produced a cluster of highly shared sequence variants as a technical artifact. In a later analysis, most CMV-associated TCR beta chains were found to appear HLA-restricted, with HLA associations seemingly driven largely by CMV exposure. A further reported finding was that TCR beta sequences accurately predicted the HLA-A and HLA-B alleles for most subjects in the first cohort. The cohort was sequenced for TCR beta chains only, and without alpha or paired-chain data the features that could be detected were limited. Linkage disequilibrium might explain the correlated functional status among segregating V segments, but an unknown experimental factor could not be excluded. At a false discovery rate of 0.05, a later analysis linked under 20,000 TCR beta sequences to specific HLA alleles. When HLA alleles, especially DR and DQ, strongly co-occurred, attributing TCR associations to individual alleles was difficult. Compared with the 666-donor mean, donors in an Asian-associated ancestry cluster had fewer N-insertions in productive TCRs, according to a later genetic analysis. Most TCR sequences were seen in very few donors, while some public TCRs were found in many individuals. Because counts were too low, seventeen rarely observed V segments, including chromosome 9 orphons, were excluded from the earlier analysis of 500 to 700 of the donors. Because HLA typing was missing for some donors at each locus, association tests included only the typed subset. In a later analysis, HLA-associated TCR beta chains were found to be more clonally expanded and to have lower generation probabilities than equally common non-associated chains. The study gave a list of under 200 TCR beta chains associated with cytomegalovirus. A later analysis reported that several top co-occurrence clusters appeared linked to parvovirus B19, influenza, CMV and Epstein-Barr virus. According to the authors, the approach could potentially be generalized to other disease states and immunological phenotypes. In both the original and validation cohorts, the classifier was reported to diagnose cytomegalovirus status with high specificity and sensitivity. Because the 87-base-pair reads could not distinguish some IMGT-functional V segments, including TRBV6-2 and TRBV6-3, those segments were excluded. An association between a missense DCLRE1C variant and V-gene and J-gene trimming of TCR beta chains was found in a later genetic analysis and replicated in an independent cohort. In a later analysis, the rate of TCR association differed among HLA loci, with DRB1 alleles having the most associated TCRs and HLA-C alleles having the fewest. Sequencing depth was assumed to be roughly uniform across donors in the presence/absence analyses, though that assumption may not hold. The only immune exposure information available for the cohort was CMV serostatus.

This TCR was sampled from a woman aged 45-60 years in good health and CMV-seropositive. Sequenced material: PBMCs. This chain is built from TRBV19 and TRBJ1-5; the D gene cannot be resolved reliably. The bases are TGTGCCAGTACGCACAGTAGCAATCAGCCCCAGCATTTT. Its translation is CASTHSSNQPQHF.